The source of this T cell receptor (beta chain) is a study of PD-1 blockade in classical Hodgkin lymphoma. Study overall: Once every 2 weeks, patients received intravenous nivolumab at 3 mg/kg.

Losses at the gene ends were 3 bases for V and 4 bases for J; bases not matched to a gene: 5. The germline V gene encodes CDR1 SGHRS and CDR2 YFSETQ. This CDR3 is built from 15 residues. The time point is: cycle 4 day 1 (C4D1), after five to seven weeks of nivolumab. Autologous stem cell transplantation was followed by relapse in every patient, and brentuximab vedotin exposure varied. Best overall response was complete response, partial response or progressive disease in these relapsed/refractory classical Hodgkin lymphoma patients. About this clone: Its antigen remains unidentified.

Study observations and caveats: Reported baseline diversity: healthy donors highest, relapsed/refractory patients lowest. Complete responders had baseline diversity similar to newly diagnosed patients.

Profiled with immunoSEQ multiplex PCR; TCRdb holds only in-frame clones, not every one. Here the sample spans around 20,000 clones, 60% to 80% being singletons. The chain uses TRBV5-1 and TRBJ2-5, with 11 positions matching TRBD2. The receptor's source is a human donor with classical Hodgkin lymphoma. Here the sequenced sample was peripheral blood mononuclear cells (PBMCs), taken before the fourth cycle of nivolumab. The CDR3 DNA reads TGCGCCAGCAGCTCTCTAGCGGGGGGCCTAGAGACCCAGTACTTC. Its protein product is CASSSLAGGLETQYF.